The rows below give T cell receptor beta chains drawn from one sample of a study of CD8 T cells in Susac syndrome. TCRdb used MiXCR to reprocess the immunoSEQ multiplex PCR reads, holding one entry per CDR3 protein. The sample includes about 440,000 distinct CDR3 sequences, roughly 85% of them seen just once. Sequencing was done on a sample of CD8+ T cells from PBMCs. The receptors here all came from a human donor with multiple sclerosis. Each CDR3 is given with its conserved first and last residue. D genes are given only for firm matches. The listing skips clone size in some rows; elsewhere it reads once, few, many or a size class.

d_call j_call cdr3_length clone_size v_call cdr3_aa cdr3_nt
TRBD2 TRBJ2-1 21 NA TRBV27 CASSLITGGTSGGAGVDEQFF TGTGCCAGCAGTTTAATAACCGGGGGAACTAGCGGAGGGGCGGGCGTCGATGAGCAGTTCTTC
NA TRBJ1-1 15 NA TRBV5-1 CASSLRGERNTEAFF TGCGCCAGCAGCCTTAGAGGGGAGAGGAACACTGAAGCTTTCTTT
NA TRBJ2-2 19 NA TRBV5-1 CASSLDVSGVRGNTGELFF TGCGCCAGCAGCTTGGACGTGTCGGGTGTCAGGGGGAACACCGGGGAGCTGTTTTTT
NA TRBJ1-5 12 NA TRBV6-5 CASSYSGGPQHF TGTGCCAGCAGTTACTCAGGGGGGCCCCAGCATTTT
NA TRBJ2-7 15 NA TRBV27 CASSLWSETGYEQYF TGTGCCAGCAGTTTATGGTCGGAAACAGGCTACGAGCAGTACTTC
TRBD1 TRBJ1-4 16 NA TRBV20-1 CSARERDSATNEKLFF TGCAGTGCTAGAGAAAGGGACAGCGCAACTAATGAAAAACTGTTTTTT
NA TRBJ1-1 15 NA TRBV4-1 CASSKAGNVEAEAFF TGCGCCAGCAGCAAAGCCGGCAATGTTGAGGCTGAAGCTTTCTTT
TRBD2 TRBJ2-7 19 NA TRBV4-2 CASSQDSPGLARISHEQYF TGTGCCAGCAGCCAAGATAGCCCGGGACTAGCGCGTATCTCCCACGAGCAGTACTTC
TRBD1 TRBJ2-7 14 few TRBV6-6 CASSSGTGRYEQYF TGTGCCAGCAGTTCCGGGACAGGACGCTACGAGCAGTACTTC
TRBD2 TRBJ2-1 15 NA TRBV20-1 CSAIPGLAPYNEQFF TGCAGTGCGATTCCGGGACTAGCACCCTACAATGAGCAGTTCTTC
NA TRBJ1-2 12 NA TRBV29-1 CSVDTGNYGYTF TGCAGCGTTGACACAGGGAACTATGGCTACACCTTC
NA TRBJ1-1 12 NA TRBV29-1 CSVEVGEAEAFF TGCAGCGTGGAGGTAGGAGAAGCTGAAGCTTTCTTT
NA TRBJ1-2 13 NA TRBV11-2 CASSSAGPYGYTF TGTGCCAGCAGCTCTGCTGGGCCATATGGCTACACCTTC
NA TRBJ1-2 17 once TRBV7-9 CASSPLTTDRSNYGYTF TGTGCCAGCAGCCCCCTCACCACCGACAGAAGTAACTATGGCTACACCTTC
TRBD2 TRBJ2-3 16 NA TRBV27 CASSWTSGGAGDTQYF TGTGCCAGCAGTTGGACTAGCGGGGGGGCCGGAGATACGCAGTATTTT
TRBD2 TRBJ2-1 18 NA TRBV20-1 CSARDRTGLAGGHNEQFF TGCAGTGCTAGAGATAGAACCGGACTAGCGGGAGGGCACAATGAGCAGTTCTTC
TRBD2 TRBJ2-5 17 NA TRBV20-1 CSARAGLAGGRSQTQYF TGCAGTGCTAGAGCGGGACTAGCGGGAGGGAGGTCGCAGACCCAGTACTTC
NA TRBJ1-4 16 NA TRBV6-1 CASSEEPGTPKGKLFF TGTGCCAGCAGTGAAGAGCCCGGGACACCCAAAGGAAAACTGTTTTTT
NA TRBJ2-7 12 NA TRBV2 CASRGSPYEQYF TGTGCCAGCAGGGGCAGTCCCTACGAGCAGTACTTC
TRBD1 TRBJ2-7 16 NA TRBV19 CASSTPTGQKAYEQYF TGTGCCAGTAGTACCCCGACGGGACAGAAGGCCTACGAGCAGTACTTC
TRBD1 TRBJ1-2 12 NA TRBV27 CATRDRGSGYTF TGTGCCACTAGGGACAGGGGGTCTGGCTACACCTTC
NA TRBJ1-1 14 NA TRBV28 CASSSTPVVTEAFF TGTGCCAGCAGTTCAACTCCGGTTGTCACTGAAGCTTTCTTT
NA TRBJ2-7 13 NA TRBV27 CASSFGHSYEQYF TGTGCCAGCAGTTTTGGACATTCGTACGAGCAGTACTTC
TRBD2 TRBJ2-2 17 NA TRBV6-5 CASSSLRLAGGTGELFF TGTGCCAGCAGTTCCCTTAGACTAGCGGGAGGCACCGGGGAGCTGTTTTTT
TRBD1 TRBJ1-4 15 few TRBV6-1 CASSEALGQGEKLFF TGTGCCAGCAGTGAAGCGCTGGGACAGGGTGAAAAACTGTTTTTT
NA TRBJ2-7 11 many TRBV27 CASSLGGEQYF TGTGCCAGCAGCTTGGGGGGCGAGCAGTACTTC
NA TRBJ2-1 14 NA TRBV30 CAWSVSRVYNEQFF TGTGCCTGGAGTGTATCTCGGGTATACAATGAGCAGTTCTTC
NA TRBJ2-2 12 NA TRBV12-5 CASGLSTGELFF TGTGCTAGTGGTTTGTCCACCGGGGAGCTGTTTTTT
NA TRBJ1-3 16 NA TRBV29-1 CSVEVPSLNSGNTIYF TGCAGCGTTGAGGTACCAAGCCTAAACTCTGGAAACACCATATATTTT
TRBD2 TRBJ2-7 13 NA TRBV5-1 CASSGTSGYEQYF TGCGCCAGCAGCGGGACTAGCGGCTACGAGCAGTACTTC
NA TRBJ1-1 15 few TRBV6-1 CASRPIRIGEPEAFF TGTGCCAGCAGACCCATTAGAATCGGGGAACCTGAAGCTTTCTTT
NA TRBJ1-1 16 NA TRBV5-1 CASSFYSRFFLTEAFF TGCGCCAGCAGCTTTTATTCTCGGTTTTTCCTGACTGAAGCTTTCTTT
TRBD1 TRBJ1-1 14 NA TRBV7-9 CASSWDRGTTEAFF TGTGCCAGCAGTTGGGACAGGGGGACCACTGAAGCTTTCTTT
NA TRBJ1-1 14 NA TRBV12-3/TRBV12-4 CASSLNDEITEAFF TGTGCCAGCAGTTTAAATGACGAAATCACTGAAGCTTTCTTT
NA TRBJ2-3 13 NA TRBV5-4 CASMPESPDTQYF TGTGCCAGCATGCCCGAATCCCCAGATACGCAGTATTTT
TRBD1 TRBJ2-7 14 NA TRBV13 CASSSPRDRHEQYF TGTGCCAGCAGCTCACCCCGGGACAGGCACGAGCAGTACTTC
NA TRBJ2-7 16 NA TRBV6-1 CASSENEREVAYEQYF TGTGCCAGCAGTGAAAACGAGAGGGAGGTTGCCTACGAGCAGTACTTC
NA TRBJ2-1 18 NA TRBV7-6 CASSYLVYPVVSNNEQFF TGTGCCAGCAGCTACTTAGTTTATCCGGTGGTCAGCAACAATGAGCAGTTCTTC
NA TRBJ2-1 15 NA TRBV10-2 CASSEAGAYYNEQFF TGCGCCAGCAGTGAGGCGGGGGCCTATTACAATGAGCAGTTCTTC
NA TRBJ2-1 13 NA TRBV21-1 CASPRGVKNEQFF TGTGCCAGCCCGCGGGGGGTTAAGAATGAGCAGTTCTTC
NA TRBJ2-7 17 NA TRBV11-2 CASSLSLGGMSSYEQYF TGTGCCAGCAGCTTATCCTTAGGGGGAATGTCTTCCTACGAGCAGTACTTC
TRBD1 TRBJ1-5 16 NA TRBV27 CASSLSGQGARQPQHF TGTGCCAGCAGTTTGTCGGGACAGGGGGCGAGGCAGCCCCAGCATTTT
TRBD1 TRBJ1-3 16 NA TRBV15 CAAGTGKLNSGNTIYF TGTGCCGCGGGGACAGGGAAGCTCAACTCTGGAAACACCATATATTTT
TRBD1 TRBJ2-7 15 NA TRBV30 CAWIPAGQGNYEQYF TGTGCCTGGATCCCGGCCGGACAGGGCAACTACGAGCAGTACTTC
TRBD1 TRBJ1-5 14 NA TRBV27 CASSPVGGGQPQHF TGTGCCAGCAGCCCAGTCGGAGGGGGCCAGCCCCAGCATTTT
TRBD1 TRBJ1-2 15 NA TRBV10-3 CAISELIRGQHGYTF TGTGCCATCAGTGAGTTAATAAGGGGGCAGCATGGCTACACCTTC
NA TRBJ2-2 15 NA TRBV5-1 CASRPGTSNTGELFF TGCGCCAGCAGGCCCGGGACTTCCAACACCGGGGAGCTGTTTTTT
TRBD1 TRBJ1-5 16 NA TRBV20-1 CSASPDRIYSNQPQHF TGCAGTGCGAGCCCGGACAGGATATATAGCAATCAGCCCCAGCATTTT
NA TRBJ1-5 15 NA TRBV7-9 CASSLDLGSNQPQHF TGTGCCAGCAGCTTAGATCTTGGCAGCAATCAGCCCCAGCATTTT
NA TRBJ1-2 10 few TRBV30 CAWRGYGYTF TGTGCCTGGAGGGGCTATGGCTACACCTTC
NA TRBJ2-2 15 NA TRBV19 CASSGQSEGPGELFF TGTGCCAGTAGTGGTCAGTCAGAGGGTCCCGGGGAGCTGTTTTTT
NA TRBJ2-3 14 NA TRBV2 CAGSEGTGPNTQYF TGTGCCGGCAGTGAGGGAACAGGGCCGAATACGCAGTATTTT
NA TRBJ2-1 13 NA TRBV19 CASSRGRSNEQFF TGTGCCAGTAGTAGGGGACGGAGCAATGAGCAGTTCTTC